A single TCR beta chain is shown here with its context. Method: immunoSEQ multiplex PCR; TCRdb's copy keeps in-frame clones and lacks some. The table records more than 95,000 clones, 70% to 90% of them present only once. This entry comes from a study of T cell responses to AZD1222 COVID-19 vaccine. The V segment lost 9 bases and the J segment 8 bases; nucleotides outside the gene matches: 10. The CDR3 has 14 residues. Per the germline V gene, CDR1 is LNHDA and CDR2 is SQIVND (reference sequence). The receptor comes from an adult in good health. The chain carries TRBV19 and TRBJ2-1; TRBD1 matches at 10 bases. Material: peripheral blood, obtained on day 0 of AZD1222 vaccination. The CDR3 nucleotides are TGTGCCAGCGGGGGGGACAGGGGAGGATATGAGCAGTTCTTC. Residues: CASGGDRGGYEQFF.